This T cell receptor beta chain was captured in a study of human T cells and chemical hapten exposure. Study-wide findings and caveats: Positively correlated with patch test score were the counts of PT1 expanded TCRs. The study found that DPC sensitization did not change TCRs above 1 in 1000 frequency. The donor cohort had alopecia, so its immune response may not match that of healthy people.

This clonotype has only a few counts. Its antigen remains unidentified. The sample's time point: pre-sensitization, week 0. Treatment in this sample: therapeutic diphenylcyclopropenone sensitization with weekly scalp DPC. TCRdb called the RACE reads again in MiXCR, with one record for every CDR3 protein. The sample lists about 380,000 distinct CDR3 sequences; approximately 5.1% were seen once. The sequenced sample was whole blood, obtained in connection with sensitization to the hapten diphenylcyclopropenone (DPC). The source is a woman aged 45-65 years with alopecia areata. Some clones in this sample may be carry-over from other donors' samples.

The CDR3: CASSLSGVGDSTHGYTF. Here the CDR3 DNA reads TGTGCCAGCAGTTTATCCGGGGTGGGGGACAGCACACATGGCTACACCTTC. V is TRBV27 and J is TRBJ1-2; 7 bases line up with TRBD1. CDR3 length: 17 amino acids. J was trimmed by 6 bases and V by 0 bases; bases with no gene match: 13. Germline V lookup: CDR1 MNHEY, CDR2 SMNVEV (reference sequence).